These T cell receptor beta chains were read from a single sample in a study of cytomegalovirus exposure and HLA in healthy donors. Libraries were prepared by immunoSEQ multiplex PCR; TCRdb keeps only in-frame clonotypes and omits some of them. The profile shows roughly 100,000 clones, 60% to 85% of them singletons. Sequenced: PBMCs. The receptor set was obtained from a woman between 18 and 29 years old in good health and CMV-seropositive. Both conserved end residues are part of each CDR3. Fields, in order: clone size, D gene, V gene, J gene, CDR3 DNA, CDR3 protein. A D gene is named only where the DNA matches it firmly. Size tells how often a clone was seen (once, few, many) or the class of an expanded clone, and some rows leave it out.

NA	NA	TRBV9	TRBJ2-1	TGTGCCAGCAGCGCCTCTTACAATGAGCAGTTCTTC	CASSASYNEQFF
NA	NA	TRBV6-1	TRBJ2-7	TGTGCCAGCAGTCCCGGGTCTTCCCTATACGAGCAGTACTTC	CASSPGSSLYEQYF
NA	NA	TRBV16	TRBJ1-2	TGTGCCAGCAGCCAAGGTGGCCCCCCGTTTCTTGGCTACACCTTC	CASSQGGPPFLGYTF
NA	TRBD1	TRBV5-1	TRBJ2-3	TGCGCCAGCAGCTTGGGACAGGGGGCTGCAGATACGCAGTATTTT	CASSLGQGAADTQYF
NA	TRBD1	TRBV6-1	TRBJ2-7	TGTGCCAGCAGTGACAGTCCGGGACAGTCGATGGGGGAGTACTTC	CASSDSPGQSMGEYF
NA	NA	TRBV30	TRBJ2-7	TGTGCCTGGAGGGCCGGTCGAGGTAGTTCCCCCTACGAGCAGTACTTC	CAWRAGRGSSPYEQYF
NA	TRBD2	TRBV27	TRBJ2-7	TGTGCCAGCAGTTTAAGCGGGGAGTTCTCCTACGAGCAGTACTTC	CASSLSGEFSYEQYF
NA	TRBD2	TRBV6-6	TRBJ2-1	TGTGCCAGCAGTTTCCCGACTAGCGCGCCTCACAATGAGCAGTTCTTC	CASSFPTSAPHNEQFF
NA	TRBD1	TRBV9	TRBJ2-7	TGTGCCAGCAGCACTGGGACAGATTACGAGCAGTACTTC	CASSTGTDYEQYF
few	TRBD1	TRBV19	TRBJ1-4	TGTGCCAGTAGCCCCGGGACAGTAGGATATCGTCTGTTTTTT	CASSPGTVGYRLFF
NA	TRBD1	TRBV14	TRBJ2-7	TGTGCCAGCAGCCAAAAAAGGGGGCGCGAGCAGTACTTC	CASSQKRGREQYF
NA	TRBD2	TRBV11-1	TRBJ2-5	TGTGCCAGCAGACGGACTAGCGGGAGCTTGGAGACCCAGTACTTC	CASRRTSGSLETQYF
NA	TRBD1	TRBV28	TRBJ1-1	TGTGCCAGCAGCTCTGAACAGGGGGCGATGAACACTGAAGCTTTCTTT	CASSSEQGAMNTEAFF
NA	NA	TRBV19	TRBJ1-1	TGTGCCAGTAGTATCGCGGGAGGGAACACTGAAGCTTTCTTT	CASSIAGGNTEAFF
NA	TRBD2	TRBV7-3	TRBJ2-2	TGTGCCAGCAGCTTAACCGCTAGCGGGAGGGCCACGTACACCGGGGAGCTGTTTTTT	CASSLTASGRATYTGELFF
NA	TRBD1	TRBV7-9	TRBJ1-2	TGTGCCAGCAGCTTACAGGACAGGGGAAATGGCTACACCTTC	CASSLQDRGNGYTF
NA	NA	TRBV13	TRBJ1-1	TGTGCCAGCAGCCCAGAAGGGACAACCCTTAAAGCTTTCTTT	CASSPEGTTLKAFF
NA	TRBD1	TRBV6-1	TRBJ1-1	TGTGCCAGCAGTGCCCGGACAGGGGGCGTCACTGAAGCTTTCTTT	CASSARTGGVTEAFF
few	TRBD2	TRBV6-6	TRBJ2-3	TGTGCCAGCAGTTTATCAGCGGGAGGGCCAACAGATACGCAGTATTTT	CASSLSAGGPTDTQYF
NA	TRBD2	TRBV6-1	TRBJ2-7	TGTGCCAGCAGTGAATGCGGGAGTTGCGAGCAGTACTTC	CASSECGSCEQYF
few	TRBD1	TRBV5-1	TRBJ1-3	TGCGCCAGCAGCCGGACAGGGTCGGGAAACACCATATATTTT	CASSRTGSGNTIYF
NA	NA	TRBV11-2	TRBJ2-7	TGTGCCAGCAGCTTAGTGGTGAGCTCCTACGAGCAGTACTTC	CASSLVVSSYEQYF
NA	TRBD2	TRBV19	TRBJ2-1	TGTGCCAGTAGGACTAGCGGGAGTTCCTACAATGAGCAGTTCTTC	CASRTSGSSYNEQFF
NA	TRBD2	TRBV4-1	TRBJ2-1	TGCGCCAGCAGCCAAAAAGTTCTGGCTAGCGGGAGTAATGAGCAGTTCTTC	CASSQKVLASGSNEQFF
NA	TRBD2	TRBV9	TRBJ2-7	TGTGCCAGCAGCGTAGGCGGGAGAGGCGAGCAGTACTTC	CASSVGGRGEQYF